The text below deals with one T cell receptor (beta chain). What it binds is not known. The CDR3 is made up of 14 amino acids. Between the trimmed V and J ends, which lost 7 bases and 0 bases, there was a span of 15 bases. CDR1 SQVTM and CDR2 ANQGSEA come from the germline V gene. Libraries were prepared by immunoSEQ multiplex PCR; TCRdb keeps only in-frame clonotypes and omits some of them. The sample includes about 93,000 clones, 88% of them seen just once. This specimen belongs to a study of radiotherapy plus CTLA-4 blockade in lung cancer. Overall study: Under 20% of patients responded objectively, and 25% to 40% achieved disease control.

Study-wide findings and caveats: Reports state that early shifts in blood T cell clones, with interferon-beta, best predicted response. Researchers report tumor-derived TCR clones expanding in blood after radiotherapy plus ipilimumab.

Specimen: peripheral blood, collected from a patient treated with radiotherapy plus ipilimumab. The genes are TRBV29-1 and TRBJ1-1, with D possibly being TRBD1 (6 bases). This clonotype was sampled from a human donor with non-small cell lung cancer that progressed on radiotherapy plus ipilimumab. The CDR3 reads CSAEDRIMNTEAFF. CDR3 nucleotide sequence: TGCAGCGCCGAGGACAGAATCATGAACACTGAAGCTTTCTTT.